These 10 T cell receptor beta chains came from one sample sequenced in a study of CD4 T cells in relation to SARS-CoV-2 and coronaviruses (dated by TCRdb to the early 2020s). CD4+ T cells from unexposed donors were collected before the COVID-19 pandemic (2011-2018). Following 10 days of culture, the EasySep CD4+ T cell isolation kit was used to isolate CD4+ T cells. The receptor library was made with the immunoSEQ multiplex PCR assay. This is the immuneACCESS table as TCRdb keeps it, with only in-frame sequences that have V and J called. A part of the clones is gone; compared with another copy, unresolved V genes explain less than half, and the rest is unexplained. This sample gives 15,000 to 20,000 clones in total; around three quarters of them show up just once. Around 15% of the sample comes from the top ten. The antigens these receptors bind are not known. Sequences were obtained from CD4+ T cells from PBMCs, cultured in vitro. These receptors were collected from a human donor in good health.

The chain joins TRBV4-2 to TRBJ2-1; 7 positions match TRBD2. The CDR3 runs to 13 residues. V was pared by 8 bases and J by 4 bases, with 5 bases of the junction left unmatched. The germline V gene has CDR1 LGHNA and CDR2 YNFKEQ. This CDR3 is CASDRAGYNEQFF. The CDR3 nucleotides are TGTGCCAGCGATCGAGCGGGATACAATGAGCAGTTCTTC.

V is TRBV7-9 and J is TRBJ2-5, with TRBD2 matching over 7 bases. CDR3 length: 15 residues. V dropped 6 bases and J dropped 4; count of bases not matched to a gene: 11. Germline-derived CDR1 and CDR2 are SEHNR and FQNEAQ (reference sequence). CDR3 nucleotides: TGTGCCAGCAGATCAATGCTGACTAGCTCAGAGACCCAGTACTTC. Translating it yields CASRSMLTSSETQYF.

The chain recombines TRBV11-2 with TRBJ1-5; no reliable D call. The germline V gene encodes CDR1 SGHAT and CDR2 FQNNGV. This CDR3 comprises 15 residues. The V gene lost 0 bases and the J gene lost 0 bases, with 6 bases spanning the gap. The CDR3 sequence: CASSLDRYSNQPQHF. In nucleotides, the CDR3 is TGTGCCAGCAGCTTAGACAGGTATAGCAATCAGCCCCAGCATTTT.

The V and J genes are TRBV5-1 and TRBJ1-5; the D is unclear. Germline loops: CDR1 SGHRS, CDR2 YFSETQ. This CDR3 has 15 residues. Trimming pared 0 bases from V and 4 bases from J, leaving 11 bases between. Written as DNA, the CDR3 is TGCGCCAGCAGCTTGGCGGGCACTTCAAATCAGCCCCAGCATTTT. Residues: CASSLAGTSNQPQHF.

This clone has a handful of counts. The chain links TRBV10-2 to TRBJ2-1, with TRBD2 as a possible D gene (5 bases). Germline V lookup: CDR1 WSHSY, CDR2 SAAADI. The CDR3 totals 16 residues. The V gene lost 0 bases and the J gene lost 5 bases, with 14 bases spanning the gap. For the CDR3, the DNA is TGCGCCAGCAGTGAGTCGCGGGCGGGCATTAACAATGAGCAGTTCTTC. Its translation: CASSESRAGINNEQFF.

The chain has TRBV7-2 and TRBJ2-7; no clear D gene. Germline loops: CDR1 SGHTA, CDR2 FQGNSA. Trimming took 1 base from V and 3 from J, leaving 4 bases between them. The CDR3 has 12 amino acids. The CDR3 DNA is TGTGCCAGCAGCTTAGGAGACTACGAGCAGTACTTC. Protein product: CASSLGDYEQYF.

The rearrangement uses TRBV5-1 and TRBJ2-7; D is tentatively TRBD1 or TRBD2 (5 bases each). This CDR3 spans 14 amino acids. The germline CDR1 and CDR2 sequences are SGHRS and YFSETQ. V was clipped by 0 bases and J by 2 bases, with 9 bases between them. DNA for the CDR3: TGCGCCAGCAGCTTGGGGGGGAGCGCCTACGAGCAGTACTTC. Residues: CASSLGGSAYEQYF. The whole variable domain, remainder taken from reference TRBV5-1 and TRBJ2-7, is KAGVTQTPRYLIKTRGQQVTLSCSPISGHRSVSWYQQTPGQGLQFLFEYFSETQRNKGNFPGRFSGRQFSNSRSEMNVSTLELGDSALYLCASSLGGSAYEQYFGPGTRLTVT.

The chain has TRBV12-3 or TRBV12-4 and TRBJ1-1; D is unresolved. V lost 3 bases, J lost 1 base, and 6 bases lay in between. This CDR3 has 13 amino acids. This CDR3 reads CASSLKRNTEAFF. CDR3 nucleotides: TGTGCCAGCAGTTTGAAGAGGAACACTGAAGCTTTCTTT.

The V call is TRBV9, the J call TRBJ1-3; no clear D gene. CDR1 is SGDLS and CDR2 is YYNGEE in the germline V gene. The CDR3 contains 14 residues. Trimming shortened V by 0 bases and J by 0 bases, and 4 bases separated the two germline ends. CDR3 bases: TGTGCCAGCAGCGTAGGGCTCTCTGGAAACACCATATATTTT. The encoded protein is CASSVGLSGNTIYF.

V gene TRBV9 combines with J gene TRBJ2-2; 9 nucleotides agree with TRBD1. Germline V lookup: CDR1 SGDLS, CDR2 YYNGEE. The ends lost 4 bases at V and 4 bases at J; junction bases unmatched: 5. The CDR3 is 15 amino acids. CDR3 in amino acids: CASSHRGLVTGELFF. The CDR3 bases are TGTGCCAGCAGCCACAGGGGGCTTGTCACCGGGGAGCTGTTTTTT.